These 20 T cell receptor beta chains were sequenced from one sample in a study of Graves' ophthalmopathy and Graves' hyperthyroidism. As the template, RNA transcripts were used to amplify TCR beta CDR3 regions. The library came from an HTBI-primed first-round RT-PCR and a second-round multiplex PCR. TCRdb passed the multiplex PCR reads through MiXCR, listing each CDR3 protein once. The repertoire holds roughly 410,000 distinct CDR3 sequences, approximately 15% seen once, with 5.5% to 7% in the top ten. The sequenced sample was peripheral blood. The source is a woman aged 18-35 years with stable Graves' hyperthyroidism.

The chain is built from TRBV6-5 and TRBJ1-6; D may be TRBD1 (5 bases). Germline CDR1 reads MNHEY; CDR2 reads SVGAGI. Trimming took 0 bases from V and 6 from J, leaving 12 bases between them. The CDR3 loop spans 16 amino acids. CDR3 DNA sequence: TGTGCCAGCAGTTACTCAGTTCGCCAGGGTAATTCACCCCTCCACTTT. Its protein product is CASSYSVRQGNSPLHF.

This clonotype was observed at least ten times. V gene TRBV15 combines with J gene TRBJ1-5, with 10 bases that match TRBD1. The CDR3 has 17 amino acids. Trimming took 9 bases from V and 4 from J; bases not matched to a gene: 15. Germline lookup yields CDR1 LNHNV and CDR2 YYDKDF (reference sequence). This CDR3 reads CATRDRGDHWANQPQHF. The CDR3 DNA reads TGTGCCACTAGGGACAGGGGCGATCATTGGGCAAATCAGCCCCAGCATTTT.

This clonotype was counted many times. The gene calls are TRBV6-2 or TRBV6-3 and TRBJ2-4; 7 positions agree with TRBD2. CDR1 MNHEY and CDR2 SVGEGT come from the germline V gene. The CDR3 has 12 amino acids. V was clipped by 6 bases and J by 9 bases; unmatched bases: 5. CDR3 nucleotides: TGTGCCAGCAGCGACGGGGGGAGCATTCAGTACTTC. Its protein product is CASSDGGSIQYF.

On this clonotype itself: One end of the junction does not line up with germline, which may come from a read error. The chain recombines TRBV7-2 with TRBJ1-6; perhaps TRBD1 as D (5 bases). The germline V gene encodes CDR1 SGHTA and CDR2 FQGNSA. The length of the CDR3 is 14 residues. The CDR3 coding sequence is TGTGCCGGCAGCCAAGCGATCGGGGGTTCACCCCTCCACTTT. Translated: CAGSQAIGGSPLHF.

V usage is TRBV6-2 or TRBV6-3 and J usage is TRBJ2-5, with a tentative D call TRBD2 (5 bases). The germline V and J ends were trimmed by 2 bases and 5 bases, with 9 bases remaining between them. Germline V gene sequence: CDR1 MNHEY, CDR2 SVGEGT. The CDR3 runs to 13 residues. The CDR3 here is CASSYLRVETQYF. The CDR3 DNA reads TGTGCCAGCAGTTACCTGAGGGTGGAGACCCAGTACTTC.

This clonotype was counted at least ten times. This chain's CDR3 is CSAKDNRYYEQYF. The DNA of the CDR3 is TGCAGTGCTAAGGACAATCGCTACTACGAGCAGTACTTC. The genes are TRBV20-1 and TRBJ2-7; tentatively, D is TRBD1 (5 bases). This CDR3 comprises 13 residues. CDR1 is DFQATT and CDR2 is SNEGSKA in the germline V gene (reference sequence). V lost 4 bases and J 3 bases, leaving 13 bases between the germline ends.

The chain recombines TRBV6-2 or TRBV6-3 with TRBJ2-7, with D unresolved. V lost 6 bases and J lost 2, with 20 bases in between. This CDR3 is built from 16 residues. CDR1 and CDR2 from the germline V gene are MNHEY and SVGEGT. DNA for the CDR3: TGTGCCAGCAGACCACTTTACGTGGGGTCTACCTACGAGCAGTACTTC. This sequence encodes CASRPLYVGSTYEQYF.

This clonotype was counted many times. DNA for the CDR3: TGTGCCAGCAGTGAAACACAGGGGGCCGATCCTCCATACACCTTC. Protein: CASSETQGADPPYTF. The chain carries TRBV2 and TRBJ1-2, with 9 bases identical to TRBD1. After removal of 2 bases from V and 11 bases from J, the junction contained 12 bases not matched to a gene. Germline CDR1 reads SNHLY; CDR2 reads FYNNEI. The CDR3 has 15 residues.

At least ten counts were recorded for this clonotype. The genes are TRBV18 and TRBJ1-1; possibly TRBD1 for D (6 bases). Per germline, CDR1 KGHSH and CDR2 LQKENI. The CDR3 is made up of 13 amino acids. The V end was cut by 3 bases, the J end by 6 bases, with 11 bases between. Here the CDR3 reads CASSPGTNSEAFF. CDR3 in DNA: TGTGCCAGCTCACCCGGGACAAACTCTGAAGCTTTCTTT.

This clonotype was seen ten or more times. The chain links TRBV12-3 or TRBV12-4 to TRBJ2-7; weak D call: TRBD2 (6 bases). This CDR3 region has 14 residues. V shed 7 bases and J shed 4 bases, with 17 bases lying between them. The chain's CDR3 is CASTPMGRGYEQYF. CDR3 DNA: TGTGCCAGCACCCCAATGGGGCGGGGATACGAGCAGTACTTC.

This clonotype was picked up many times. The chain links TRBV12-3 or TRBV12-4 to TRBJ2-4; a possible D gene is TRBD1 (5 bases). The CDR3 totals 16 residues. The V and J ends lost 2 bases and 0 bases respectively, with 11 bases between them. CDR3 sequence: CASSLIQDKAKNIQYF. As DNA, the CDR3 is TGTGCCAGCAGTTTAATTCAGGACAAAGCCAAAAACATTCAGTACTTC.

This clonotype came up a few times. The chain links TRBV19 to TRBJ1-6; TRBD1 aligns across 9 bases. Germline trimming cut 9 bases from V and 7 bases from J; bases unmatched to any gene: 16. Germline CDR1 LNHDA, CDR2 SQIVND (reference sequence). The CDR3 is 17 amino acids. The CDR3 DNA follows: TGTGCCAGCAAGAATATAAAATCGGGACAGGGAAATTCACCCCTCCACTTT. Its translation is CASKNIKSGQGNSPLHF.

The chain combines TRBV11-1 with TRBJ2-7, with D perhaps assigned TRBD1 or TRBD2 (5 bases each). This CDR3 region has 13 residues. Per germline, CDR1 SGHAT and CDR2 FQDESV (reference sequence). V lost 5 bases and J lost 2, with 10 bases in between. The DNA for the CDR3 is TGTGCCAGCAGCCGGGACGCCCCCTACGAGCAGTACTTC. Protein sequence: CASSRDAPYEQYF.

This clonotype was seen ten or more times. The rearrangement uses TRBV24-1 and TRBJ2-5; D remains unclear. Trimming pared 4 bases from V and 7 bases from J, leaving 12 bases between. The CDR3 spans 13 residues. CDR1 is KGHDR, CDR2 SFDVKD, per germline. This CDR3 is CATSDHSRRTQYF. For the CDR3, the DNA is TGTGCCACCAGTGACCATTCCCGGAGGACCCAGTACTTC.

This clonotype was recorded many times. The chain recombines TRBV18 with TRBJ2-5; D call uncertain. Germline lookup yields CDR1 KGHSH and CDR2 LQKENI. Trimming took off 3 bases at V and 4 bases at J, with 9 bases between the two ends. The CDR3 runs to 13 residues. The CDR3 loop is CASSPLTPETQYF. The CDR3 DNA is TGTGCCAGCTCACCCCTGACCCCAGAGACCCAGTACTTC. Looking up the rest from reference TRBV18 and TRBJ2-5 gives the full variable domain: NAGVMQNPRHLVRRRGQEARLRCSPMKGHSHVYWYRQLPEEGLKFMVYLQKENIIDESGMPKERFSAEFPKEGPSILRIQQVVRGDSAAYFCASSPLTPETQYFGPGTRLLVL.

This clonotype was counted at least ten times. V is TRBV5-1 and J is TRBJ1-2; 9 bases align to TRBD1. The CDR3 loop spans 15 amino acids. J gave up 2 bases and V 4 bases, and 6 bases lay outside the gene matches. From germline, CDR1 is SGHRS and CDR2 YFSETQ. CDR3 amino acids: CASSRGTGYNYGYTF. CDR3 bases: TGCGCCAGCAGCAGGGGGACAGGGTACAACTATGGCTACACCTTC.

This chain uses TRBV5-1 with TRBJ2-6, with D possibly matching TRBD2 (6 bases). Deletions cut 0 bases from V and 0 bases from J, with 10 bases between. Per germline, CDR1 SGHRS and CDR2 YFSETQ. The CDR3 has 17 amino acids. The DNA for the CDR3 is TGCGCCAGCAGCTTGGGCGGGACCAGCTCTGGGGCCAACGTCCTGACTTTC. Amino acid sequence: CASSLGGTSSGANVLTF. The variable domain in full, completed from reference TRBV5-1 and TRBJ2-6, reads KAGVTQTPRYLIKTRGQQVTLSCSPISGHRSVSWYQQTPGQGLQFLFEYFSETQRNKGNFPGRFSGRQFSNSRSEMNVSTLELGDSALYLCASSLGGTSSGANVLTFGAGSRLTVL.

This clonotype appeared many times. This rearrangement joins TRBV5-1 to TRBJ2-5; 8 nucleotides align to TRBD1. The V and J ends lost 0 bases and 5 bases, in that order; junction bases with no gene match: 9. From germline, CDR1 is SGHRS and CDR2 YFSETQ. This CDR3 spans 16 amino acids. CDR3 loop: CASSLALAGQEETQYF. The DNA of the CDR3 is TGCGCCAGCAGCTTGGCCCTCGCGGGACAGGAGGAGACCCAGTACTTC.

In this sample, this clonotype turned up many times. The chain links TRBV12-3 or TRBV12-4 to TRBJ1-2; the match to TRBD1 covers 8 bases. The CDR3 has 14 amino acids. V lost 5 bases, J lost 4 bases, and 6 bases stayed unmatched. The CDR3 DNA is TGTGCCAGCAGTGCGTCAGGGGGCACCTATGGCTACACCTTC. Translation gives CASSASGGTYGYTF.

This clonotype was seen many times. This chain connects TRBV6-5 to TRBJ1-6; D is ambiguous. The V end was cut by 0 bases, the J end by 7 bases, with 10 bases between. There are 15 residues in the CDR3. The germline V gene has CDR1 MNHEY and CDR2 SVGAGI. The CDR3 nucleotides are TGTGCCAGCAGTTACTCGGCTGGGATGAATTCACCCCTCCACTTT. Translating it yields CASSYSAGMNSPLHF.